What follows is one TCR beta chain and its context. What it binds is not known. Unique molecular identifiers were present in the TCR beta cDNA libraries. When roughly 0.9 to 10 million T cells were used, they gave approximately 450,000 cDNA molecules. MiXCR, run by TCRdb on the PCR reads, gives a single entry per CDR3 protein. This table has roughly 800,000 distinct CDR3 sequences, 40% to 55% appearing once. The germline gives CDR1 ENHRY, CDR2 SYGVKD. This CDR3 is built from 15 residues. V lost 6 bases and J 5 bases, leaving 20 bases between the germline ends. This entry is derived from a study of post-analysis software for immune sequencing data. At the level of the study: Relapsing-remitting, secondary progressive and progressive-relapsing multiple sclerosis courses were included. Regarding the study as a whole: Roughly 5 TRBV segments occurring more often in patients than controls included TRBV5-6, TRBV5-1 and TRBV20-1. A significant reduction in normalized Chao1 diversity was observed in multiple sclerosis patients versus controls.

The sample was blood. The chain links TRBV10-3 to TRBJ2-7, with D possibly matching TRBD1 (5 bases). This TCR was recovered from a girl aged 10 to 17 with multiple sclerosis. The chain's CDR3 is CAIRAGSLPEDEQYF. The CDR3 DNA follows: TGTGCCATCAGGGCAGGGTCCCTCCCTGAGGACGAGCAGTACTTC.